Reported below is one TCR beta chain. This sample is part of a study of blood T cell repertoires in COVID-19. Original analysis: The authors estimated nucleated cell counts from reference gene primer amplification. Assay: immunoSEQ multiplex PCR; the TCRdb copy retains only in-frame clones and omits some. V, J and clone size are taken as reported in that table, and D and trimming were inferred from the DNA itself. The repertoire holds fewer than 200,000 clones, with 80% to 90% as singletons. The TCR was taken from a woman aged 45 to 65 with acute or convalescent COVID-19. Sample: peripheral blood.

CDR3 protein: CASSPMQGKAEAFF. The CDR3 bases are TGCGCCAGCAGCCCAATGCAGGGGAAGGCTGAAGCTTTCTTT. The chain links TRBV5-1 to TRBJ1-1, with D perhaps TRBD1 (6 bases). The CDR3 spans 14 residues. Deletions cut 4 bases from V and 6 bases from J, with 16 bases between. Germline V gives CDR1 SGHRS, CDR2 YFSETQ.